This T cell receptor beta chain stems from a study of T cells in Graves' hyperthyroidism and ophthalmopathy. The study, taken as a whole, reports: Most thyroid clonotypes expanded above 0.001 were also detected in blood.

Uncontrolled infections, other autoimmune diseases, pregnancy or lactation led to exclusion of patients. Used for diagnoses were clinical symptoms, serum thyroxine and TRAb, thyroid ultrasound and orbital computed tomography. There were TCR beta CDR3 regions amplified from RNA transcripts. The HTBI primer set served for first-round RT-PCR of the TCR CDR3. TCRdb re-derived calls from the multiplex PCR reads in MiXCR, one entry per CDR3 protein. This table holds over 650,000 distinct CDR3 sequences, just under 45% found once. This clonotype showed up just a few times. As yet, its antigen is unknown. The clonotype comes from an adult man with Graves' disease, either hyperthyroidism or ophthalmopathy (not recorded which). Sequencing was carried out using peripheral blood or thyroid tissue (not recorded which).

In nucleotides, the CDR3 is TGCAGTGCCTCATTAGCGGACAGGAGCATGTACGAGCAGTACTTC. Translating it yields CSASLADRSMYEQYF. The chain is built from TRBV20-1 and TRBJ2-7; D might be TRBD1 (7 bases). Trimming took off 6 bases at V and 4 bases at J, with 22 bases between the two ends. CDR3 length: 15 residues. Germline values: CDR1 DFQATT, CDR2 SNEGSKA (reference sequence).